This T cell receptor beta chain was identified during a study of glioma-infiltrating T cells after dendritic cell vaccination (dated by TCRdb to about 2016). For context, the study as a whole: A cohort of 15 or so glioblastoma patients from Phase I and II dendritic cell vaccination trials was included, of whom 9 were newly diagnosed and 6 had recurrent disease. Patients received autologous tumor lysate-pulsed dendritic cell vaccination between about 2002 and 2013. The vaccine was prepared from monocyte-derived dendritic cells that were cultured for roughly 7 days with IL-4 and GM-CSF and then pulsed overnight with autologous tumor lysate. Each patient was given three intradermal dendritic cell vaccine injections, spaced two weeks apart, in the arm below the axilla. In glioblastoma patients vaccinated with dendritic cells, deep sequencing of TCR beta CDR3 regions served to measure the amount of tumor-infiltrating lymphocytes and to compare repertoires between tumor and blood. Survival after dendritic cell vaccination was correlated with TCR sequencing metrics, such as TIL content and the overlap between tumor and blood repertoires. The paper's findings and limits, for the study overall: TCR clonality showed no direct relationship with survival, which suggests that a diverse polyclonal response may matter. Longer time to progression and overall survival after dendritic cell vaccination were predicted by higher estimated pretreatment TIL content. The response model built on TCR overlap across three groups was characterized as speculative, with prospective validation still needed. The cohort was small and heterogeneous, only a few patients had full blood and tumor sets, and even fewer had initial-recurrent tumor pairs.

Patients were selected for having adequate residual fresh-frozen tumor tissue and more than two years of available survival data. Molecular status otherwise varied across the glioblastoma patients, but none of them carried an isocitrate dehydrogenase mutation. PBMC were collected before vaccination, two weeks after the third vaccination, and at tumor progression if progression occurred. Genomic DNA was extracted with the Qiagen DNeasy Blood extraction Kit. The table lists this clone with a few counts. Its cognate antigen has yet to be identified. No much larger clonotype is one base removed from it; base qualities were not supplied. The CDR3 numbers 12 residues from cysteine through phenylalanine. Only the CDR3 DNA stays, 36 bases, in frame from base 1. The CDR1 and CDR2 encoded by the germline V gene are SNHLY and FYNNEI. V drops 1 base and J drops 6 bases, leaving 5 bases in between. TCRB CDR3 regions were amplified from 2 to 2.5 ug genomic DNA, or all available DNA if less, using the immunoSEQ assay. The multiplex PCR relied on 60 forward primers for TCR V beta segments and 13 reverse primers for J beta segments. To estimate reads per starting template, synthetic control templates were spiked into each sample at limiting dilution. Reads of 87 bp were generated by sequencing on the Illumina HiSeq System. Concerning the study's data processing: PCR and sequencing errors were removed by merging closely related sequences with a nearest neighbor algorithm. TCR overlap was defined as the percentage of unique tumor TCR beta sequences that were also present in the same patient's peripheral blood. Entries here come from immuneACCESS through TCRdb and include only in-frame sequences with V and J called. Some clones fail to appear in such tables; in the studies checked, an unresolved V gene covers under half of the shortfall, and the cause of the remainder is unknown. Clone size and the V and J calls come from that table; the DNA yielded D and trimming. This sample comprises more than 95,000 clones, roughly 81% of them detected only once. Of the sample, approximately 12% falls within the top ten clones.

The input for sequencing was blood, taken before dendritic cell vaccination. The V gene is TRBV2 and the J gene is TRBJ2-3, with the D gene call left open. The clonotype comes from a human donor with glioblastoma. The DNA sequence is given as TGTGCCAGCAGTGAAGGGCGGGATACGCAGTATTTT. It encodes CASSEGRDTQYF.